This T cell receptor beta chain was obtained from a study of neurological immune-mediated disorders. Ten or more counts support this clonotype. V lost 6 bases, J lost 0 bases, and 12 bases lay in between. Germline CDR1 is MDHEN and CDR2 is SYDVKM. The CDR3 consists of 14 residues. A single record per CDR3 protein comes from TCRdb applying MiXCR to the 5' RACE reads. Here the sample spans fewer than 80,000 distinct CDR3 sequences, roughly 5.6% being singletons. This chain connects TRBV28 to TRBJ2-7; D possibly corresponds to TRBD2 (6 bases). This sequence was found in a woman in her thirties with multiple sclerosis. Sequencing was carried out using PBMCs. The chain's CDR3 is CASRNSGSSYEQYF. CDR3 DNA sequence: TGTGCCAGCAGAAATAGCGGAAGCTCCTACGAGCAGTACTTC.